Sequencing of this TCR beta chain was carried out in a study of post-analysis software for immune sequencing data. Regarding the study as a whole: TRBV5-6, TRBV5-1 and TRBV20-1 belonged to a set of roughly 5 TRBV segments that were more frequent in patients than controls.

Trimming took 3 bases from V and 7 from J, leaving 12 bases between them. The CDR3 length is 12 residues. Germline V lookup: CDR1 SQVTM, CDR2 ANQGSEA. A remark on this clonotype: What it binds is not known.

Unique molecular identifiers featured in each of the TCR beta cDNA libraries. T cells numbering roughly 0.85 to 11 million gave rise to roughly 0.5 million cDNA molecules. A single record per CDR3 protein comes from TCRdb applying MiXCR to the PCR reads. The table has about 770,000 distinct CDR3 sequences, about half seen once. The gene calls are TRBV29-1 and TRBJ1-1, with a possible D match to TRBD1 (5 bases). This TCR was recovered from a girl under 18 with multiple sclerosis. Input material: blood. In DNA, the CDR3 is TGCAGCGTTGAGGGGGGGGAGAATGAAGCTTTCTTT. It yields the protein CSVEGGENEAFF.